One and the same sample provided the 31 T cell receptor beta chains below, sequenced in a study of T-cell memory formation after mild COVID-19 (TCRdb year 2021). The library was prepared using 5' RACE. TCRdb shows the sequencer as Illumina NovaSeq 6000. TCRdb passed the public sequencing reads through fastp at Q25 and MiXCR, retaining productive beta sequences. Rows with a matching CDR3 protein are joined into one entry that keeps the most common DNA and genes. The sample table shows about 560,000 distinct CDR3 sequences, and 20% to 25% are seen once. 7.5% to 9.5% of the sample lies in the top ten. The material sequenced was PBMCs or a T cell subset sorted from them (not recorded which). These receptors were taken from an adult woman who had mild COVID-19 (a few samples of this study predate the infection). The sample titles of this study are shuffled in the database, so cell type and time point are left out; the donor was told from shared clones.

The table lists this clonotype with a few counts. The chain joins TRBV29-1 to TRBJ1-2; no firm D call. Germline CDR1 reads SQVTM; CDR2 reads ANQGSEA. This CDR3 region has 10 residues. Trimming took off 5 bases at V and 4 bases at J, with 5 bases between the two ends. The CDR3 region has the DNA TGCAGCGTTTTAACCTATGGCTACACCTTC. The encoded protein is CSVLTYGYTF.

J is TRBJ1-2 and V is TRBV25-1; D is uncertain. Per the germline V gene, CDR1 is MGHDK and CDR2 is SYGVNS. This CDR3 region has 15 residues. The V gene lost 2 bases and the J gene lost 10 bases, with 20 bases spanning the gap. The CDR3 is CASSETLEGSPPYTF. The CDR3, as DNA: TGTGCCAGCAGTGAAACCCTGGAGGGCTCGCCACCCTACACCTTC.

This chain joins TRBV6-5 and TRBJ2-3; D ambiguous. Germline CDR1 MNHEY, CDR2 SVGAGI. Trimming took off 0 bases at V and 0 bases at J, with 10 bases between the two ends. The CDR3 spans 16 residues. Written as DNA, the CDR3 is TGTGCCAGCAGTTACTCACCTAGTCCGAGCACAGATACGCAGTATTTT. Protein: CASSYSPSPSTDTQYF.

This clonotype was counted many times. V is TRBV12-3 or TRBV12-4 and J is TRBJ2-1, with a weak D call TRBD1 (6 bases). The CDR3 sequence is 13 residues long. V gave up 4 bases and J gave up 10 bases, with 14 bases separating them. CDR3 sequence: CASSSTTGSEQFF. CDR3 bases: TGTGCCAGCAGTTCCACTACAGGGTCGGAGCAGTTCTTC.

The gene calls are TRBV19 and TRBJ1-1; tentative D call: TRBD1 (5 bases). This CDR3 has 13 amino acids. Germline loops: CDR1 LNHDA, CDR2 SQIVND (reference sequence). V lost 6 bases and J 11 bases, leaving 19 bases between the germline ends. The CDR3 sequence is CASRESYRFGAFF. Written as DNA, the CDR3 is TGTGCCAGTAGAGAGTCTTACAGGTTTGGGGCTTTCTTT.

The CDR3 nucleotides read TGTGCCAGCAGCTTGACCGGACAGGCAGGCTATGGCTACACCTTC. It translates to CASSLTGQAGYGYTF. V is TRBV7-3 and J is TRBJ1-2, with 7 bases that match TRBD1. Germline V CDR1 and CDR2: SGHTA, FQGTGA. CDR3 size: 15 residues. V shed 3 bases, J shed 4 bases, and the junction held 8 bases outside the gene matches.

This clonotype has just a few counts. The gene calls are TRBV7-9 and TRBJ2-7; 9 bases are shared with TRBD1. The CDR3 has 15 residues. Per the germline V gene, CDR1 is SEHNR and CDR2 is FQNEAQ (reference sequence). With 1 base clipped from V and 3 bases from J, the junction kept 4 bases outside the gene matches. The DNA of the CDR3 is TGTGCCAGCAGCTTAGGGGGACAGGGATACTACGAGCAGTACTTC. Translation gives CASSLGGQGYYEQYF. The full variable domain, with the rest looked up from reference TRBV7-9 and TRBJ2-7, is DTGVSQNPRHKITKRGQNVTFRCDPISEHNRLYWYRQTLGQGPEFLTYFQNEAQLEKSRLLSDRFSAERPKGSFSTLEIQRTEQGDSAMYLCASSLGGQGYYEQYFGPGTRLTVT.

This clonotype was counted only a few times. This chain joins TRBV7-8 and TRBJ2-7; possible D gene TRBD2, 6 bases. The CDR3 consists of 15 residues. Deletions cut 5 bases from V and 4 bases from J, with 18 bases between. The germline CDR1 and CDR2 sequences are SGHVS and FQNEAQ. The CDR3 nucleotides read TGTGCCAGCAGCCCGCGGGGAAGGTTCGGGTACGAGCAGTACTTC. The encoded protein is CASSPRGRFGYEQYF. Full variable domain (remainder filled in from reference TRBV7-8 and TRBJ2-7): GAGVSQSPRYKVAKRGQDVALRCDPISGHVSLFWYQQALGQGPEFLTYFQNEAQLDKSGLPSDRFFAERPEGSVSTLKIQRTQQEDSAVYLCASSPRGRFGYEQYFGPGTRLTVT.

This clonotype was seen only a few times. This sequence joins TRBV24-1 and TRBJ2-2, with D unclear. The germline gives CDR1 KGHDR, CDR2 SFDVKD. The CDR3 totals 11 residues. V gave up 5 bases and J gave up 6 bases, with 3 bases separating them. The CDR3 DNA is TGTGCCACCAGTGCGTCCGGGGAGCTGTTTTTT. Amino acid sequence: CATSASGELFF.

The genes are TRBV4-1 and TRBJ2-7, with 11 bases lining up with TRBD1. Germline CDR1 reads MGHRA; CDR2 reads YSYEKL. V lost 2 bases to trimming and J lost 4 bases; unmatched junction nucleotides: 4. The CDR3 loop spans 15 amino acids. CDR3 nucleotides: TGCGCCAGCAGCCAACGGACAGGGGGCGGTTACGAGCAGTACTTC. Its protein is CASSQRTGGGYEQYF.

This clonotype was seen repeatedly, ten times or more. CDR3 in amino acids: CASRRDSHSYEQYF. The DNA of the CDR3 is TGTGCCAGCAGGCGGGACAGCCACTCCTACGAGCAGTACTTC. The chain links TRBV7-6 to TRBJ2-7, with TRBD1 as a possible D gene (7 bases). The V gene lost 6 bases and the J gene lost 0 bases, with 12 bases spanning the gap. The CDR3 length is 14 residues. Germline values: CDR1 SGHVS, CDR2 FNYEAQ.

This chain joins TRBV6-2 or TRBV6-3 and TRBJ2-1; D not certain. The length of the CDR3 is 14 residues. Trimming cost V 0 bases and J 15 bases, with 18 bases left between them. Germline V gene data show CDR1 as MNHEY and CDR2 as SVGEGT. In DNA, the CDR3 is TGTGCCAGCAGTTACTCGACATTGGCCAGATCCGGGTTCTTC. Residues: CASSYSTLARSGFF.

This clonotype has ten or more counts. The chain recombines TRBV4-1 with TRBJ1-1; tentative D call: TRBD1 (6 bases). The germline V and J ends were trimmed by 6 bases and 2 bases, with 25 bases remaining between them. The V gene's germline CDR1 is MGHRA and CDR2 YSYEKL. CDR3 length: 18 amino acids. The CDR3 loop is CASSTSYRAPGLNTEAFF. The CDR3 nucleotides read TGCGCCAGCAGTACGTCATACAGGGCCCCCGGCCTTAACACTGAAGCTTTCTTT.

The chain carries TRBV6-2 or TRBV6-3 and TRBJ2-7; 8 bases align to TRBD1. Germline V lookup: CDR1 MNHEY, CDR2 SVGEGT. CDR3 size: 13 residues. V lost 7 bases to trimming and J lost 6 bases; unmatched junction nucleotides: 8. The CDR3 spells CASKRGQGGEQYF. CDR3 coding DNA: TGTGCCAGCAAGCGTGGACAGGGTGGCGAGCAGTACTTC.

This clonotype was counted between two and nine times. The V gene is TRBV9, the J gene TRBJ2-7, with 8 bases identical to TRBD1. J gave up 5 bases and V 2 bases, and 6 bases lay outside the gene matches. CDR3 length: 14 residues. Per the germline V gene, CDR1 is SGDLS and CDR2 is YYNGEE. The CDR3 nucleotides read TGTGCCAGCAGCGTCGACAGGGGCGTCCACGAGCAGTACTTC. Its translation: CASSVDRGVHEQYF.

The gene calls are TRBV4-1 and TRBJ2-5, with TRBD1 identical over 7 bases. The CDR3 sequence is 16 residues long. CDR1 is MGHRA, CDR2 YSYEKL, per germline. V was pared by 4 bases and J by 2 bases, with 10 bases of the junction left unmatched. CDR3 bases: TGCGCCAGCAGCCTCCGTGAGGGGGCCCTACAAGAGACCCAGTACTTC. Encoded protein: CASSLREGALQETQYF.

In this sample, this clonotype turned up a few times. This CDR3 is CASSVGGQGTDTQYF. CDR3 in DNA: TGTGCCAGCAGCGTAGGGGGACAGGGCACAGATACGCAGTATTTT. The V gene is TRBV9, the J gene TRBJ2-3, with 8 bases lining up with TRBD1. Germline CDR1 reads SGDLS; CDR2 reads YYNGEE. CDR3 length: 15 residues. J was trimmed by 1 base and V by 0 bases; bases with no gene match: 1.

V gene TRBV7-9 combines with J gene TRBJ2-3; D is ambiguous. Germline V gene data show CDR1 as SEHNR and CDR2 as FQNEAQ (reference sequence). The V end lost 5 bases, the J end lost 1 base, and 19 bases lay between the germline ends. The CDR3 totals 17 residues. In DNA form, the CDR3 reads TGTGCCAGCAGCCCCGCCGCCGCCTCCCAGGGCACAGATACGCAGTATTTT. As protein: CASSPAAASQGTDTQYF.

The chain employs TRBV5-1 and TRBJ2-2, with D uncertain. The V end was cut by 0 bases, the J end by 10 bases, with 10 bases between. Per the germline V gene, CDR1 is SGHRS and CDR2 is YFSETQ. The CDR3 is 13 residues long. The CDR3 nucleotides are TGCGCCAGCAGCTTGGTGTCCAGCCTGGAGCTGTTTTTT. This codes for CASSLVSSLELFF.

This chain joins TRBV29-1 and TRBJ1-1, with D possibly being TRBD1 (5 bases). Germline V gene lookup returns CDR1 SQVTM and CDR2 ANQGSEA. CDR3 length: 11 amino acids. Trimming pared 7 bases from V and 8 bases from J, leaving 14 bases between. The CDR3 nucleotides read TGCAGCGATTTTAGAGGGGACGAAGCTTTCTTT. It encodes CSDFRGDEAFF.

The chain is built from TRBV5-1 and TRBJ2-1, with 11 bases matching TRBD2. V lost 3 bases and J lost 9; bases outside the gene matches: 8. The V gene's germline CDR1 is SGHRS and CDR2 YFSETQ. The CDR3 loop spans 15 amino acids. CDR3 in DNA: TGCGCCAGCAGCTCTCGGACTAGCGGGCCCGGTGAGCAGTTCTTC. It codes for CASSSRTSGPGEQFF.

The chain carries TRBV9 and TRBJ2-2; 14 bases fit TRBD2. The V gene's germline CDR1 is SGDLS and CDR2 YYNGEE. CDR3 length: 19 residues. Trimming at V came to 4 bases and at J to 4 bases, leaving 12 bases not matched to a gene. This chain's CDR3 is CASSPSGTSGSRGTGELFF. The CDR3 DNA reads TGTGCCAGCAGCCCTTCCGGGACTAGCGGGAGTAGGGGCACCGGGGAGCTGTTTTTT. Complete variable domain (other parts from reference TRBV9 and TRBJ2-2): DSGVTQTPKHLITATGQRVTLRCSPRSGDLSVYWYQQSLDQGLQFLIQYYNGEERAKGNILERFSAQQFPDLHSELNLSSLELGDSALYFCASSPSGTSGSRGTGELFFGEGSRLTVL.

The chain links TRBV6-5 to TRBJ2-7; 12 nucleotides align to TRBD2. J was trimmed by 6 bases and V by 6 bases; bases with no gene match: 15. This CDR3 has 17 amino acids. The germline V gene encodes CDR1 MNHEY and CDR2 SVGAGI. The CDR3 DNA reads as TGTGCCAGCAGCTTCCGACTAGCGGGGGCCTACACCGCCGAGCAGTACTTC. Translated: CASSFRLAGAYTAEQYF.

This clonotype was seen a few times. This chain joins TRBV20-1 and TRBJ2-7, with D unclear. Trimming shortened V by 0 bases and J by 2 bases, and 11 bases separated the two germline ends. This CDR3 has 14 residues. CDR1 DFQATT and CDR2 SNEGSKA come from the germline V gene (reference sequence). CDR3 DNA sequence: TGCAGTGCTAGAGATCGACATCGGACCTACGAGCAGTACTTC. Amino acid sequence: CSARDRHRTYEQYF.

The chain recombines TRBV4-1 with TRBJ1-1; no firm D call. The V end lost 1 base, the J end lost 6 bases, and 18 bases lay between the germline ends. The CDR3 covers 16 residues. CDR1 and CDR2 from the germline V gene are MGHRA and YSYEKL. The CDR3 reads CASSQALESLAAEAFF. CDR3 sequence (DNA): TGCGCCAGCAGCCAAGCACTTGAATCACTAGCCGCTGAAGCTTTCTTT.

This clonotype was observed a few times. This chain joins TRBV5-5 and TRBJ1-2; D is unresolved. Germline V gives CDR1 SGHKS, CDR2 YYEKEE (reference sequence). The V and J ends lost 8 bases and 7 bases respectively, with 18 bases between them. The CDR3 spans 13 residues. CDR3 sequence reads: CASNREPDSGYTF. CDR3 in DNA: TGTGCCAGTAACCGGGAACCCGATTCTGGCTACACCTTC.

The table lists this clonotype with a few counts. The chain combines TRBV3-1 with TRBJ2-7; 11 bases are a match to TRBD2. This CDR3 has 16 amino acids. V was clipped by 0 bases and J by 3 bases; unmatched bases: 4. Germline-derived CDR1 and CDR2 are LGHDT and YNNKEL (reference sequence). CDR3 in amino acids: CASSQDSTSGSYEQYF. As DNA, the CDR3 is TGTGCCAGCAGCCAAGATTCCACTAGCGGGAGCTACGAGCAGTACTTC.

The rearrangement joins TRBV9 to TRBJ2-5; 10 bases map to TRBD2. The CDR3 consists of 16 residues. CDR1 and CDR2 from the germline V gene are SGDLS and YYNGEE. With 4 bases clipped from V and 4 bases from J, the junction kept 10 bases outside the gene matches. The CDR3 reads CASSPYSGGPGETQYF. CDR3 bases: TGTGCCAGCAGCCCCTATAGCGGGGGGCCAGGAGAGACCCAGTACTTC.

This clonotype was counted between two and nine times. The rearrangement links TRBV24-1 to TRBJ2-3; D gene uncertain. Trimming left V 2 bases short and J 4 bases short, with 6 bases between. CDR1 and CDR2 (germline): KGHDR, SFDVKD. This CDR3 contains 13 residues. The CDR3 nucleotides are TGTGCCACCAGTGATTCATACTCAGATACGCAGTATTTT. Translated, it gives CATSDSYSDTQYF.

This clonotype occurred a few times. The J gene is TRBJ2-5, the V gene TRBV9, with D possibly matching TRBD2 (6 bases). Trimming took off 2 bases at V and 2 bases at J, with 10 bases between the two ends. Germline V lookup: CDR1 SGDLS, CDR2 YYNGEE. The CDR3 runs 14 residues. The CDR3 here is CASSVRESQETQYF. CDR3 nucleotides: TGTGCCAGCAGCGTCCGGGAGAGTCAAGAGACCCAGTACTTC.

The CDR3 region is CASSAKGHTKDTEAFF. The CDR3 region has the DNA TGTGCCAGTAGTGCGAAGGGACATACTAAGGACACTGAAGCTTTCTTT. The chain links TRBV19 to TRBJ1-1, with TRBD1 as a possible D gene (6 bases). The CDR3 runs 16 residues. The germline CDR1 and CDR2 sequences are LNHDA and SQIVND (reference sequence). V was trimmed by 5 bases and J by 3 bases, leaving 19 bases between them.